The next 9 T cell receptor beta chains were all read from a single sample in a study of T-cell reconstitution after alpha-beta-depleted transplantation in children. Preparation of the TCRbeta library was carried out with unique molecular identifiers. TCRdb used MiXCR to reprocess the PCR reads, holding one entry per CDR3 protein. In the table there are roughly 500,000 distinct CDR3 sequences, about 18% of which are singletons. This specimen consisted of PBMCs from the stem cell graft donor, obtained from the stem cell graft. These receptors came from a human donor who donated a stem cell graft to a child with acute lymphoblastic leukemia.

This rearrangement joins TRBV4-1 to TRBJ2-3, with D uncertain. The V end lost 4 bases, the J end lost 0 bases, and 8 bases lay between the germline ends. There are 14 residues in the CDR3. CDR1 is MGHRA and CDR2 is YSYEKL in the germline V gene. CDR3 DNA: TGCGCCAGCAGCCCGGTTATTAGCACAGATACGCAGTATTTT. It encodes CASSPVISTDTQYF.

The chain links TRBV29-1 to TRBJ2-7; 12 bases match TRBD2. The CDR3 totals 16 residues. CDR1 SQVTM and CDR2 ANQGSEA come from the germline V gene. Unmatched junction bases numbered 6, after V lost 3 bases and J lost 0 bases. Here the CDR3 reads CSVDGLAGGSSYEQYF. The DNA of the CDR3 is TGCAGCGTTGACGGGCTAGCGGGAGGGAGCTCCTACGAGCAGTACTTC.

The chain recombines TRBV6-1 with TRBJ2-7, with D perhaps TRBD1 or TRBD2 (5 bases each). This CDR3 spans 15 amino acids. Germline lookup yields CDR1 MNHNS and CDR2 SASEGT. Trimming left V 7 bases short and J 1 base short, with 17 bases between. The CDR3 sequence: CASTPRDVHSYEQYF. The CDR3 DNA is TGTGCCAGCACTCCCCGGGACGTACATTCCTACGAGCAGTACTTC.

This clonotype has more than one count but fewer than ten. V is TRBV3-1 and J is TRBJ2-2; 10 bases map to TRBD2. The ends lost 4 bases at V and 9 bases at J; junction bases unmatched: 5. The CDR3 runs 14 residues. In germline, CDR1 is LGHDT, CDR2 YNNKEL (reference sequence). CDR3 sequence (DNA): TGTGCCAGCAGCCCGGGACTAGCGATGAGGGAGCTGTTTTTT. Translated, it gives CASSPGLAMRELFF.

The J gene is TRBJ2-2, the V gene TRBV24-1, with 11 bases identical to TRBD2. The trim removed 4 bases at V and 3 bases at J, leaving 6 bases unmatched. This CDR3 has 17 amino acids. Germline CDR1 is KGHDR and CDR2 is SFDVKD. CDR3 residues: CATSDLGTSGHTGELFF. As DNA, the CDR3 is TGTGCCACCAGTGACCTCGGGACTAGCGGCCACACCGGGGAGCTGTTTTTT.

This clonotype was seen a few times. V and J are TRBV4-1 and TRBJ1-1; D gene ambiguous. The germline V and J ends were trimmed by 3 bases and 5 bases, with 19 bases remaining between them. Germline loops: CDR1 MGHRA, CDR2 YSYEKL. This CDR3 spans 16 amino acids. CDR3 nucleotide sequence: TGCGCCAGCAGCCACTCCCAAGTCAGGCGTGAGACTGAAGCTTTCTTT. Its translation: CASSHSQVRRETEAFF.

This clonotype was recorded a few times. The chain combines TRBV29-1 with TRBJ2-3, with a tentative D call TRBD1 (5 bases). Germline CDR1 SQVTM, CDR2 ANQGSEA. This CDR3 spans 12 amino acids. V lost 5 bases and J 6 bases, leaving 12 bases between the germline ends. Here the CDR3 DNA reads TGCAGCGTTCAGTCAGGGTCTGATACGCAGTATTTT. It codes for CSVQSGSDTQYF.

This clonotype was counted a few times. The chain combines TRBV5-1 with TRBJ1-6; tentatively, D is TRBD1 (5 bases). The germline V and J ends were trimmed by 4 bases and 5 bases, with 13 bases remaining between them. The CDR3 totals 15 residues. Germline V gene data show CDR1 as SGHRS and CDR2 as YFSETQ. The CDR3 loop is CASSPSGNHNSPLHF. CDR3 in DNA: TGCGCCAGCAGCCCGTCAGGGAATCATAATTCACCCCTCCACTTT.

The CDR3 spells CSADQETSGYEQYF. The DNA for the CDR3 is TGCAGTGCCGACCAAGAGACTAGCGGGTACGAGCAGTACTTC. The rearrangement links TRBV20-1 to TRBJ2-7, with 10 bases aligning to TRBD2. V dropped 6 bases and J dropped 4; count of bases not matched to a gene: 9. This CDR3 comprises 14 residues. Germline V gives CDR1 DFQATT, CDR2 SNEGSKA (reference sequence).